The source of this TCR beta chain is a study of cytomegalovirus exposure and HLA in healthy donors. PCR primers comprised 60 Vbeta and 13 Jbeta primers. Data came from immunoSEQ multiplex PCR; TCRdb stores just in-frame clones and leaves some out. The sample has 150,000 to 200,000 clones; around four fifths are singletons. Germline-derived CDR1 and CDR2 are MDHEN and SYDVKM. The CDR3 has 15 residues. V lost 5 bases to trimming and J lost 3 bases; unmatched junction nucleotides: 9. Sequencing was performed on PBMCs. The source is a young man in good health and CMV-seronegative. The gene calls are TRBV28 and TRBJ1-2; 7 bases align to TRBD1. CDR3 protein: CASSPADRPYYGYTF. Written as DNA, the CDR3 is TGTGCCAGCAGTCCCGCGGACAGGCCCTACTATGGCTACACCTTC.